Below, 15 T cell receptor beta chains from the same sample are listed, as sequenced in a study of T cell responses to AZD1222 COVID-19 vaccine. Assay used: immunoSEQ multiplex PCR; TCRdb lists only in-frame clones, some missing. The sample lists around 78,000 clones; 85% to 90% were seen once. This material consisted of peripheral blood, taken 28 days after the second AZD1222 dose. These receptors originate from an adult who received the AZD1222 COVID-19 vaccine.

The chain has TRBV6-1 and TRBJ1-5, with 7 bases identical to TRBD1. V lost 2 bases and J lost 5; bases outside the gene matches: 6. From germline, CDR1 is MNHNS and CDR2 SASEGT. This CDR3 region has 15 residues. The CDR3 region has the DNA TGTGCCAGCAGTGAATTTGCAGGGGGGGATCAGCCCCAGCATTTT. Protein product: CASSEFAGGDQPQHF.

This clone was observed a handful of times. The chain employs TRBV7-9 and TRBJ1-1, with 9 positions matching TRBD1. The length of the CDR3 is 14 residues. Looked up from germline, CDR1 is SEHNR and CDR2 is FQNEAQ (reference sequence). V lost 5 bases to trimming and J lost 5 bases; unmatched junction nucleotides: 6. CDR3 sequence: CASSRTGEITEAFF. As DNA, the CDR3 is TGTGCCAGCAGCCGGACAGGGGAGATAACTGAAGCTTTCTTT.

The chain has TRBV7-2 and TRBJ1-2, with unresolved D. The CDR3 covers 16 residues. Germline V gene data show CDR1 as SGHTA and CDR2 as FQGNSA. The V end lost 0 bases, the J end lost 3 bases, and 14 bases lay between the germline ends. Here the CDR3 reads CASSLARSEDYYGYTF. Written as DNA, the CDR3 is TGTGCCAGCAGCTTAGCGCGGTCCGAGGACTACTATGGCTACACCTTC.

This clone was recorded only once. The rearrangement links TRBV11-2 to TRBJ2-3; tentative D call: TRBD2 (5 bases). Between the trimmed V and J ends, which lost 5 bases and 9 bases, there was a span of 18 bases. Germline lookup yields CDR1 SGHAT and CDR2 FQNNGV. The CDR3 sequence is 14 residues long. As DNA, the CDR3 is TGTGCCAGCAGCCTGAGCGGTCCCCTCAACACGCAGTATTTT. Translated, it gives CASSLSGPLNTQYF. The full variable domain, completed using reference TRBV11-2 and TRBJ2-3, is EAGVAQSPRYKIIEKRQSVAFWCNPISGHATLYWYQQILGQGPKLLIQFQNNGVVDDSQLPKDRFSAERLKGVDSTLKIQPAKLEDSAVYLCASSLSGPLNTQYFGPGTRLTVL.

This clone has a single count. This sequence joins TRBV18 and TRBJ2-3; D remains unclear. Trimming left V 4 bases short and J 6 bases short, with 20 bases between. The CDR3 contains 16 residues. Germline V CDR1 and CDR2: KGHSH, LQKENI. The CDR3 DNA reads as TGTGCCAGCTCACGAGGTCCGGAAACCCAACAGGATACGCAGTATTTT. Translated: CASSRGPETQQDTQYF. The whole variable domain, remainder taken from reference TRBV18 and TRBJ2-3, is NAGVMQNPRHLVRRRGQEARLRCSPMKGHSHVYWYRQLPEEGLKFMVYLQKENIIDESGMPKERFSAEFPKEGPSILRIQQVVRGDSAAYFCASSRGPETQQDTQYFGPGTRLTVL.

The genes are TRBV19 and TRBJ2-2; TRBD2 matches at 9 bases. V dropped 7 bases and J dropped 3; count of bases not matched to a gene: 9. Germline values: CDR1 LNHDA, CDR2 SQIVND (reference sequence). The CDR3 consists of 16 residues. The CDR3 is CASNLKRGAYTGELFF. The DNA for the CDR3 is TGTGCCAGTAACCTAAAGCGGGGGGCTTACACCGGGGAGCTGTTTTTT. The full variable domain, in which reference TRBV19 and TRBJ2-2 provide the parts outside the CDR3, is DGGITQSPKYLFRKEGQNVTLSCEQNLNHDAMYWYRQDPGQGLRLIYYSQIVNDFQKGDIAEGYSVSREKKESFPLTVTSAQKNPTAFYLCASNLKRGAYTGELFFGEGSRLTVL.

The chain links TRBV7-6 to TRBJ2-3; perhaps D is TRBD1 or TRBD2 (6 bases each). Germline CDR1 is SGHVS and CDR2 is FNYEAQ. V dropped 1 base and J dropped 6 bases, with 17 bases sitting between them. There are 16 residues in the CDR3. Here the CDR3 DNA reads TGTGCCAGCAGCTTAGGGGGGGCGGGGATCATGGATACGCAGTATTTT. The encoded protein is CASSLGGAGIMDTQYF.

The chain is built from TRBV4-1 and TRBJ2-3; 13 nucleotides align to TRBD2. With 2 bases clipped from V and 0 bases from J, the junction kept 8 bases outside the gene matches. Per germline, CDR1 MGHRA and CDR2 YSYEKL. The CDR3 loop spans 19 amino acids. CDR3 sequence (DNA): TGCGCCAGCAGCCAAACACGGACTAGCGGGGGCTCTAGCACAGATACGCAGTATTTT. Its translation is CASSQTRTSGGSSTDTQYF.

V is TRBV12-3 or TRBV12-4 and J is TRBJ1-1, with TRBD1 as a possible D gene (5 bases). Trimming pared 8 bases from V and 4 bases from J, leaving 11 bases between. The CDR3 length is 12 residues. The CDR3 region has the DNA TGTGCCAGCGTAGGGGCGGGCACTGAAGCTTTCTTT. It is translated as CASVGAGTEAFF.

The chain has TRBV7-2 and TRBJ1-1, with D tentatively TRBD1 (5 bases). The V end was cut by 5 bases, the J end by 2 bases, with 21 bases between. The CDR3 length is 17 residues. From germline, CDR1 is SGHTA and CDR2 FQGNSA. The CDR3 here is CASSPRPWDGINTEAFF. The CDR3 DNA reads TGTGCCAGCAGCCCCCGACCATGGGACGGAATTAACACTGAAGCTTTCTTT.

The chain has TRBV5-6 and TRBJ2-1; D uncertain. Trimming pared 2 bases from V and 6 bases from J, leaving 12 bases between. The CDR3 runs 14 residues. Germline V CDR1 and CDR2: SGHDT, YYEEEE. The CDR3 reads CASSFVVDGNEQFF. The CDR3 region has the DNA TGTGCCAGCAGCTTCGTCGTAGATGGCAATGAGCAGTTCTTC.

The CDR3 reads CASRGDSGANVLTF. Here the CDR3 DNA reads TGTGCCAGCAGGGGCGACTCTGGGGCCAACGTCCTGACTTTC. The V call is TRBV28, the J call TRBJ2-6; D ambiguous. Looked up from germline, CDR1 is MDHEN and CDR2 is SYDVKM. CDR3 length: 14 residues. V lost 6 bases and J 0 bases, leaving 6 bases between the germline ends.

The chain joins TRBV28 to TRBJ1-2, with 10 nucleotides matching TRBD1. V lost 2 bases and J lost 7; bases outside the gene matches: 7. The CDR3 has 15 residues. Germline V CDR1 and CDR2: MDHEN, SYDVKM. The CDR3 nucleotides are TGTGCCAGCAGTTTACCCGACAGGGGGCGTTTTGGCTACACCTTC. It is translated as CASSLPDRGRFGYTF.

The chain combines TRBV6-5 with TRBJ1-2; tentatively, D is TRBD1 (5 bases). The CDR3 contains 12 residues. The germline V gene encodes CDR1 MNHEY and CDR2 SVGAGI. Trimming removed 7 bases at V and 7 bases at J, with 13 bases between. CDR3 amino acids: CASTDRGGGYTF. DNA for the CDR3: TGTGCCAGCACCGACCGGGGCGGTGGCTACACCTTC.

This chain links TRBV10-3 with TRBJ2-7, with a possible D match to TRBD1 (5 bases). This CDR3 comprises 12 residues. Germline assignment: CDR1 ENHRY and CDR2 SYGVKD. Trimming removed 10 bases at V and 2 bases at J, with 12 bases between. The CDR3 DNA reads TGTGCCACGCAGGGTGGCCCCTACGAGCAGTACTTC. Its translation is CATQGGPYEQYF.